This T cell receptor beta chain was captured by sequencing in a study of T-cell reconstitution after alpha-beta-depleted transplantation in children. Germline values: CDR1 GTSNPN, CDR2 SVGIG (reference sequence). The CDR3 extends over 14 amino acids. V was trimmed by 2 bases and J by 0 bases, leaving 7 bases between them. General observations from the study: T-cell counts and diversity at one year post-transplant came mainly from newly produced T cells. Surviving recipient cells, namely T cells and thymic progenitors, were the source of high day-60 TCRbeta diversity in some patients. Expanded graft clones, several hundred of them, were reportedly the source of alpha-beta T cells about two months after transplant.

In the case of this clonotype: Its antigen is not identified.

Preparation of the TCRbeta library involved a method that used unique molecular identifiers. TCRdb called the PCR reads again in MiXCR, with one record for every CDR3 protein. The sample lists nearly 350,000 distinct CDR3 sequences, about a sixth occurring once. The origin of this receptor is a male patient aged 2-15 years who had a stem cell transplant for acute lymphoblastic leukemia, so the T cells may come from the graft donor. The rearrangement links TRBV30 to TRBJ2-2; maybe TRBD1 (5 bases). Sample: PBMCs, mostly from graft donor cells, taken 360 days after TCRalphabeta/CD19-depleted stem cell transplant. CDR3 coding DNA: TGTGCCTGGAGTAGGGGTCCGAACACCGGGGAGCTGTTTTTT. Protein product: CAWSRGPNTGELFF.